The clone carrying this T cell receptor (beta chain) turned up a few times. Its matching antigen is unknown. These data originate in a study of T cells after yellow fever vaccination. General study findings and limits: Clonotypes found in both CD4 and CD8 compartments made up a small share. The study found a weaker secondary response that peaked faster, day 5 versus 15. The booster saw the reappearance of most primary-vaccination clones (roughly 95% CD4, 88% CD8).

TCRdb re-called the 5' RACE reads with MiXCR, one entry per CDR3 protein. The table has approximately 350,000 distinct CDR3 sequences, around a tenth seen once. The sample in question was PBMCs, obtained on the day of the first yellow fever vaccination. The source is a man younger than 35 who received the YFV17D yellow fever vaccine.

This chain's CDR3 is CASSGRDGPLKNIQYF. The DNA for the CDR3 is TGTGCCAGCAGTGGTCGGGACGGACCATTAAAAAACATTCAGTACTTC. The rearrangement joins TRBV2 to TRBJ2-4; either TRBD1 or TRBD2 may supply D (5 bases each). Per the germline V gene, CDR1 is SNHLY and CDR2 is FYNNEI. Between the trimmed V and J ends, which lost 4 bases and 4 bases, there was a span of 17 bases. This CDR3 comprises 16 residues.